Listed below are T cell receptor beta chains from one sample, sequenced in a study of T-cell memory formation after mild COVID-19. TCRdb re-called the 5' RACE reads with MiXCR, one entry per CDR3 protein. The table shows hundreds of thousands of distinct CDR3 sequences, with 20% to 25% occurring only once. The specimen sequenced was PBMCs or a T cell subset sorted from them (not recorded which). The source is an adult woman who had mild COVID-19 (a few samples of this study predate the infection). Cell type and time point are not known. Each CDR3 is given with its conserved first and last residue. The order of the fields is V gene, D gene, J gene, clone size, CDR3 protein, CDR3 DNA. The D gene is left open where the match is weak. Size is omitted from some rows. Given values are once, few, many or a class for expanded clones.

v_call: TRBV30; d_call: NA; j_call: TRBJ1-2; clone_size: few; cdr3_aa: CADGGPEGYGF; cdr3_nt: TGTGCAGATGGTGGGCCGGAGGGGTATGGCTTC
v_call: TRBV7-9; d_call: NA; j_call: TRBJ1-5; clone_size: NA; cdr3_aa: CASSLGYDSNQPQHF; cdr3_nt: TGTGCCAGCAGCTTAGGCTACGATAGCAATCAGCCCCAGCATTTT
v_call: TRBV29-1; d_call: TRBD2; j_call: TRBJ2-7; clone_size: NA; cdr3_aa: CSVWTSGTYEQYF; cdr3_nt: TGCAGCGTTTGGACTAGCGGGACCTACGAGCAGTACTTC
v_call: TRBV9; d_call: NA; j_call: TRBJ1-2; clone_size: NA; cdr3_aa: CASSVGGESYGYTF; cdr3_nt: TGTGCCAGCAGCGTAGGTGGTGAAAGTTATGGCTACACCTTC
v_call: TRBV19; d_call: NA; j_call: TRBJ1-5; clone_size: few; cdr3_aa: CASRGPRRSNQPQHF; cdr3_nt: TGTGCCAGTAGGGGCCCTCGTCGTAGCAATCAGCCCCAGCATTTT
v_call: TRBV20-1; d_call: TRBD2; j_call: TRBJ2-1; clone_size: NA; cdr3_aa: CSAYSLAGGYNEQFF; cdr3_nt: TGCAGTGCTTATTCCTTAGCGGGAGGGTACAATGAGCAGTTCTTC
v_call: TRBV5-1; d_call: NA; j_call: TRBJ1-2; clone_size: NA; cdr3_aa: CASSLPGAHYGYTF; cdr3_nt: TGCGCCAGCAGCTTGCCCGGAGCCCATTATGGCTACACCTTC
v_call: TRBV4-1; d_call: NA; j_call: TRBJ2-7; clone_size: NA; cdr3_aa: CASRPTGMSEQYF; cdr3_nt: TGCGCCAGCAGGCCTACAGGGATGAGTGAGCAGTACTTC
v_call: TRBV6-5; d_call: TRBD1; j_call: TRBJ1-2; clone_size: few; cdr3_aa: CASSHGQVNGYTF; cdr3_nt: TGTGCCAGCAGCCACGGACAGGTCAATGGCTACACCTTC
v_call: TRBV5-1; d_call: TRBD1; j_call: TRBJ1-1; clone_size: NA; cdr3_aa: CASSAGGRNTEAFF; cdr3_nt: TGCGCCAGCAGCGCAGGGGGCCGGAACACTGAAGCTTTCTTT
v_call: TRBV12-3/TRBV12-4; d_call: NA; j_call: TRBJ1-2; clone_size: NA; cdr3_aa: CASNAGRGSYGYTF; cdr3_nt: TGTGCCAGCAACGCAGGGAGGGGGAGCTATGGCTACACCTTC
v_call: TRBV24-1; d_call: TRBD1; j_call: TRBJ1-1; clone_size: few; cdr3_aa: CATRRTGGTEAFF; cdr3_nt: TGTGCCACCAGGCGCACAGGGGGCACTGAAGCTTTCTTT
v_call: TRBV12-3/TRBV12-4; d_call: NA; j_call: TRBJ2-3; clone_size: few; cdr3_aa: CASSAPSRRGVTQYF; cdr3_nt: TGTGCCAGCAGTGCCCCTAGCAGGAGGGGAGTTACGCAGTATTTT
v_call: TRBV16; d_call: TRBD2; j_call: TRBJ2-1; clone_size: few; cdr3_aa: CASSHPSGGVSYNEQFF; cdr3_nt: TGTGCCAGCAGCCACCCTAGCGGGGGGGTTTCCTACAATGAGCAGTTCTTC
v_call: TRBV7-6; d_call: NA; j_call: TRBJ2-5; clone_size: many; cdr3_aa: CASSLLRGETQYF; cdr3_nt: TGTGCCAGCAGCCTACTGAGAGGCGAGACCCAGTACTTC
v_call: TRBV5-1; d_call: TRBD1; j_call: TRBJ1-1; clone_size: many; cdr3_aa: CASSPTGVNTEAFF; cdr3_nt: TGCGCCAGCAGCCCAACAGGGGTGAACACTGAAGCTTTCTTT
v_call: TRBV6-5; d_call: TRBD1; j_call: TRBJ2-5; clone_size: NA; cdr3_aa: CASSSSRTGERTQYF; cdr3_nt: TGTGCCAGCAGTTCTTCACGAACAGGGGAAAGGACCCAGTACTTC
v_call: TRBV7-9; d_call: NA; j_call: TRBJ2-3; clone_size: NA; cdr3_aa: CASSPPDDYTDTQYF; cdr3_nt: TGTGCCAGCAGCCCCCCGGACGACTACACAGATACGCAGTATTTT
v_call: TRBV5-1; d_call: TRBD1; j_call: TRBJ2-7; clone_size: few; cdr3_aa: CASSPGTVPSYEQYF; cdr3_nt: TGCGCCAGCAGCCCCGGGACAGTACCTTCCTACGAGCAGTACTTC
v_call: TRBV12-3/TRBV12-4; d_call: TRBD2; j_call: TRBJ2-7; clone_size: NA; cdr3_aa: CASSQTGPSGRVYEQYF; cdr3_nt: TGTGCCAGCAGTCAGACAGGGCCTAGCGGGAGGGTGTACGAGCAGTACTTC
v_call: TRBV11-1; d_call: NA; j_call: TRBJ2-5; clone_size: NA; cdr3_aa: CASSLVIQETQYF; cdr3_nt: TGTGCCAGCAGTTTGGTTATTCAAGAGACCCAGTACTTC
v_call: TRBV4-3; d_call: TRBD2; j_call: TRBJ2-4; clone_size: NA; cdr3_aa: CASSPGGAKNIQYF; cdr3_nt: TGCGCCAGCAGCCCCGGGGGGGCCAAAAACATTCAGTACTTC
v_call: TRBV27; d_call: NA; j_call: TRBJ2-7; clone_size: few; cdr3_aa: CASSFRQDLNEQYF; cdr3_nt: TGTGCCAGCAGTTTCCGACAGGATCTGAACGAGCAGTACTTC
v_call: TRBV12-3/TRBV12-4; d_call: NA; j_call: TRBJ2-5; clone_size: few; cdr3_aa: CASSERGSHQETQYF; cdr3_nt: TGTGCCAGCAGTGAGAGGGGCTCGCACCAAGAGACCCAGTACTTC
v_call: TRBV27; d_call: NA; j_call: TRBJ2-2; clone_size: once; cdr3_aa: CASSPAEGVTGELFF; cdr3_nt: TGTGCCAGCAGTCCGGCCGAGGGGGTGACCGGGGAGCTGTTTTTT
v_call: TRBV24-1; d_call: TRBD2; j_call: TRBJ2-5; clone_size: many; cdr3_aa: CATSDPAGETQYF; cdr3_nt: TGTGCCACCAGTGATCCAGCGGGGGAGACCCAGTACTTC